Detailed here is one T cell receptor beta chain. What antigen it recognizes has not been identified. No base qualities exist here, and no much larger clone lies one base off it. This specimen comes from a study of T cell repertoires in cytomegalovirus infection (dated by TCRdb to 2018 to 2020). Turning to the overall study: Donor HLA type was relevant to the analysis, as public TCR beta signatures indicated carriage of CMV infection together with the matching HLA type. Broad study findings and their caveats: The ex vivo response was dominated by HLA-C-restricted CMV-specific TCR beta clonotypes, which also provided the single most frequent clonotype in two of eight donors. In both this cohort and an independent roughly 350-donor cohort, the cumulative frequency of public TCR beta family members distinguished carriers of CMV infection plus the relevant HLA type.

The CDR3 contains 14 residues, cysteine and phenylalanine counted. The kept DNA is CDR3 alone, 42 bases in frame from the first base. The germline V gene supplies CDR1 MNHEY and CDR2 SVGAGI. V loses 8 bases at its end and J loses 6 bases; junction bases beyond the gene matches: 8. Sequenced using an Illumina HiSeq 1500. TCRdb reworked the public reads: Q25 trimming with fastp, MiXCR clone assembly, productive beta chains retained. Duplicate CDR3 protein sequences are folded into a single record with the most common DNA and genes. In this sample the table shows under 850,000 distinct CDR3 sequences, approximately 40% of which occur a single time. Jointly, the top ten make up roughly 2.8% of the sample.

The specimen was PBMCs. The TCR originated in a human donor in good health (CMV status not recorded). Some clones in this sample may be carry-over from other donors' samples. The rearranged chain carries TRBV6-5 and TRBJ2-7, with 12 junctional bases fitting TRBD1. The DNA sequence follows: TGTGCCAGCGAAGCCGGGACAGGGGGCCGCGAGCAGTACTTC. Translated, it reads CASEAGTGGREQYF.